The source of this T cell receptor (beta chain) is a study of CD8 T cells in Susac syndrome. Reverse transcription used roughly 0.5 to 1 ug RNA and random hexamers. TCRdb reprocessed the immunoSEQ multiplex PCR reads via MiXCR and lists one record per CDR3 protein. The sample gives 150,000 or so distinct CDR3 sequences, around 95% of which show up once; 0.14% to 0.15% is in the top ten. The ends were cut back, 2 bases at V and 7 bases at J, with 17 bases in the middle. The CDR3 runs 15 residues. Germline assignment: CDR1 MNHEY and CDR2 SMNVEV (reference sequence). The chain recombines TRBV27 with TRBJ2-5, with D possibly matching TRBD1 (6 bases). Material for sequencing was CD8+ T cells from PBMCs. This TCR was sampled from a human donor with multiple sclerosis. This CDR3 is CASSLGGSLPGTQYF. The DNA of the CDR3 is TGTGCCAGCAGTTTAGGGGGCAGCCTTCCGGGGACCCAGTACTTC.